Listed below are T cell receptor beta chains from one sample, sequenced in a study of cytomegalovirus exposure and HLA in healthy donors. The protocol was immunoSEQ multiplex PCR, while the TCRdb copy is restricted to in-frame clones and leaves out a portion. The data contain approximately 150,000 clones, approximately 80% of them singletons. Sequencing was carried out using PBMCs. Every receptor here comes from a woman under 30 in good health and CMV-seropositive. Each CDR3 is given with its conserved first and last residue. The D gene is left open where the match is weak. Size is omitted from some rows. Given values are once, few, many or a class for expanded clones.

d_call	clone_size	v_call	j_call	cdr3_aa	cdr3_nt
.	.	TRBV5-4	TRBJ1-6	CASSTGRPNSPLHF	TGTGCCAGCAGCACGGGGAGGCCGAATTCACCCCTCCACTTT
TRBD1	few	TRBV4-2	TRBJ1-4	CASSQQGGNEKLFF	TGTGCCAGCAGCCAGCAGGGGGGCAATGAAAAACTGTTTTTT
.	once	TRBV29-1	TRBJ1-2	CSVEGRGINYGYTF	TGCAGCGTTGAAGGTCGGGGAATCAACTATGGCTACACCTTC
.	.	TRBV19	TRBJ1-5	CASSIPSRGHQPQHF	TGTGCCAGTAGTATCCCCTCCAGGGGCCATCAGCCCCAGCATTTT
TRBD1	medium-sized	TRBV6-5	TRBJ1-1	CASRPTGVTEAFF	TGTGCCAGCAGACCCACAGGGGTGACTGAAGCTTTCTTT
.	.	TRBV6-5	TRBJ2-7	CASSYQQVRGYEQYF	TGTGCCAGCAGTTACCAGCAGGTTCGGGGCTACGAGCAGTACTTC
.	.	TRBV2	TRBJ2-7	CASSRTVLYEQYF	TGTGCCAGCAGTCGGACAGTCCTTTACGAGCAGTACTTC
TRBD2	.	TRBV30	TRBJ2-7	CAWSRREGIGF	TGTGCCTGGAGCCGAAGGGAGGGGATAGGCTTC
TRBD2	.	TRBV7-9	TRBJ2-2	CASSLMSGGAYGELFF	TGTGCCAGCAGCTTAATGAGCGGGGGGGCCTACGGGGAGCTGTTTTTT
.	.	TRBV30	TRBJ1-2	CAWSDLGREASGYTF	TGTGCCTGGAGTGATTTAGGGAGAGAGGCGTCTGGCTACACCTTC
.	.	TRBV5-6	TRBJ1-2	CASSFRSARNYGYTF	TGTGCCAGCAGCTTTAGATCAGCGCGAAACTATGGCTACACCTTC
.	once	TRBV27	TRBJ1-3	CASSSGLGGNTIYF	TGTGCCAGCAGTTCAGGGTTGGGTGGAAACACCATATATTTT
.	.	TRBV29-1	TRBJ1-2	CSVDSRSDYGYTF	TGCAGCGTTGATTCCCGTAGCGACTACGGCTACACCTTC
.	.	TRBV7-9	TRBJ1-4	CASNRLGEKLFF	TGTGCCAGCAACCGTCTAGGTGAAAAACTGTTTTTT
.	.	TRBV6-1	TRBJ1-2	CATRKRGNYGYTF	TGTGCCACCCGGAAGAGAGGGAACTATGGCTACACCTTC
.	.	TRBV10-3	TRBJ2-5	CAIGEQESTDQYF	TGTGCCATCGGTGAACAGGAGTCTACGGACCAGTACTTC
TRBD1	.	TRBV5-1	TRBJ2-2	CASSLGIQGSGTGELFF	TGCGCCAGCAGCTTGGGAATACAGGGGTCGGGCACCGGGGAGCTGTTTTTT
.	.	TRBV7-2	TRBJ2-7	CASSTSGTTEQYF	TGTGCCAGCAGCACAAGCGGGACAACGGAGCAGTACTTC
.	.	TRBV27	TRBJ2-3	CASSLSGRHRGGTQYF	TGTGCCAGCAGTTTATCGGGGAGACACAGGGGGGGTACGCAGTATTTT
.	once	TRBV7-9	TRBJ2-1	CASSLAGAGSVSYNEQFF	TGTGCCAGCAGCTTGGCTGGAGCGGGTTCCGTCTCCTACAATGAGCAGTTCTTC
TRBD1	.	TRBV11-3	TRBJ2-1	CASSVDRGGTDEQFF	TGTGCCAGCAGCGTAGACAGGGGTGGGACGGATGAGCAGTTCTTC
.	.	TRBV18	TRBJ1-2	CASSPQSGSGYTF	TGTGCCAGCTCACCACAGTCCGGGTCCGGCTACACCTTC
.	.	TRBV7-9	TRBJ2-6	CASSSVRASGANVLTF	TGTGCCAGCAGCTCCGTCAGGGCTTCTGGGGCCAACGTCCTGACTTTC
TRBD1	.	TRBV29-1	TRBJ2-7	CSVVTGTGGREQYF	TGCAGCGTCGTCACCGGGACAGGGGGACGGGAGCAGTACTTC
.	.	TRBV7-9	TRBJ1-2	CASSSMLSGYTF	TGTGCCAGCAGCTCGATGCTGAGTGGCTACACCTTC
.	.	TRBV13	TRBJ2-7	CASSPTGRLGEQYF	TGTGCCAGCAGCCCTACAGGGCGGTTGGGCGAGCAGTACTTC
.	.	TRBV28	TRBJ1-1	CASRETGQNTEAFF	TGTGCCAGCAGGGAGACGGGACAGAACACTGAAGCTTTCTTT
.	.	TRBV6-4	TRBJ2-3	CASSGSEGTDTQYF	TGTGCCAGCAGTGGCTCAGAGGGTACGGATACGCAGTATTTT
TRBD2	.	TRBV4-2	TRBJ2-1	CASSQRPGLSGGEYNEQFF	TGTGCCAGCAGCCAACGCCCGGGGCTCTCGGGGGGTGAGTACAATGAGCAGTTCTTC
TRBD2	once	TRBV7-2	TRBJ2-2	CASSPRGDTGELFF	TGTGCCAGCAGCCCCCGGGGGGACACCGGGGAGCTGTTTTTT
TRBD1	.	TRBV6-6	TRBJ2-5	CASRDSVKETQYF	TGTGCCAGTAGGGACAGCGTGAAAGAGACCCAGTACTTC
TRBD2	.	TRBV5-6	TRBJ2-7	CASSLGLAGNAYEQYF	TGTGCCAGCAGCTTGGGACTAGCGGGGAACGCCTACGAGCAGTACTTC
TRBD1	.	TRBV7-9	TRBJ1-1	CASSGRPGTGDLNAFF	TGTGCCAGCAGCGGAAGACCCGGGACAGGGGATTTGAACGCTTTCTTT
TRBD1	.	TRBV14	TRBJ1-2	CASSRDRVGYTF	TGTGCCAGCAGCCGGGACAGGGTTGGCTACACCTTC
.	few	TRBV18	TRBJ1-6	CASSPSRGGRNSPLHF	TGTGCCAGCTCACCATCGCGGGGAGGGAGAAATTCACCCCTCCACTTT
TRBD1	.	TRBV19	TRBJ1-6	CASSGRRGTGDNSPLHF	TGTGCCAGTAGTGGTCGACGAGGGACAGGGGATAATTCACCCCTCCACTTT
.	.	TRBV5-4	TRBJ2-1	CASSPGGAGAYNEQFF	TGTGCCAGCAGCCCAGGGGGAGCGGGGGCATACAATGAGCAGTTCTTC
TRBD1	.	TRBV18	TRBJ1-1	CASSGTENTEAFF	TGTGCCAGCTCCGGGACAGAGAACACTGAAGCTTTCTTT
TRBD1	.	TRBV7-9	TRBJ1-1	CASSLAGTGRNTEAFF	TGTGCCAGCAGCTTAGCCGGGACAGGGCGGAACACTGAAGCTTTCTTT
.	few	TRBV7-2	TRBJ2-5	CASSFRGGETQYF	TGTGCCAGCAGCTTTCGAGGGGGAGAGACCCAGTACTTC
.	once	TRBV9	TRBJ2-2	CASSVRSGELFF	TGTGCCAGCAGCGTACGGTCCGGGGAGCTGTTTTTT
TRBD2	.	TRBV19	TRBJ2-1	CASSTATSGGENEEFF	TGTGCCAGTAGTACCGCAACTAGCGGGGGGGAAAATGAGGAGTTCTTC
TRBD1	.	TRBV5-1	TRBJ2-5	CARSILPSARGRQETQYF	TGCGCCAGGTCCATCCTGCCATCAGCGAGGGGGCGCCAAGAGACCCAGTACTTC
TRBD1	few	TRBV7-9	TRBJ2-7	CASSHPRDRGSYEQYF	TGTGCCAGCAGCCACCCCCGGGACAGGGGGTCCTACGAGCAGTACTTC
.	.	TRBV6-6	TRBJ1-3	CASIVAGSGNTIYF	TGTGCCAGCATCGTTGCGGGATCTGGAAACACCATATATTTT
TRBD1	.	TRBV18	TRBJ1-1	CASSPLEGALGTEAFF	TGTGCCAGCTCACCTTTGGAGGGGGCGCTGGGCACTGAAGCTTTCTTT
TRBD2	.	TRBV13	TRBJ2-5	CASSELAGDQETQYF	TGTGCCAGCAGCGAACTAGCGGGGGACCAAGAGACCCAGTACTTC
.	.	TRBV6-5	TRBJ1-2	CASSYVAGRRGYTF	TGTGCCAGCAGTTACGTGGCAGGGCGACGTGGCTACACCTTC
TRBD1	.	TRBV5-4	TRBJ2-1	CASSFLVGQGADNEQFF	TGTGCCAGCAGCTTCTTGGTCGGACAGGGGGCGGACAATGAGCAGTTCTTC
.	.	TRBV7-7	TRBJ2-7	CASSRDISSYEQYF	TGTGCTAGCAGCCGGGACATTAGCTCCTACGAGCAGTACTTC
.	.	TRBV30	TRBJ1-2	CAWSPEVGLSSPF	TGTGCCTGGAGTCCGGAGGTAGGGCTATCCTCGCCATTC
TRBD1	few	TRBV5-4	TRBJ1-2	CASTTDRVHGYTF	TGTGCCAGCACCACAGACAGGGTCCATGGCTACACCTTC
.	.	TRBV5-8	TRBJ1-2	CASSLAVGRVGYGYTF	TGTGCCAGCAGCTTGGCCGTCGGCAGGGTGGGCTATGGCTACACCTTC
.	few	TRBV20-1	TRBJ1-2	CSAPDYGYTF	TGCAGTGCTCCTGACTATGGCTACACCTTC
TRBD1	.	TRBV7-6	TRBJ1-3	CASSLAWIGQGMGNTIYF	TGTGCCAGCAGCTTAGCGTGGATCGGACAGGGCATGGGAAACACCATATATTTT
.	.	TRBV6-6	TRBJ2-6	CASSGRAGANGLTF	TGTGCCAGCAGTGGCAGGGCTGGGGCCAACGGCCTGACTTTC
.	few	TRBV7-8	TRBJ2-2	CASSLGRGNTGELFF	TGTGCCAGCAGCTTAGGACGCGGGAACACCGGGGAGCTGTTTTTT
.	.	TRBV9	TRBJ1-1	CASSVEGGGTEAFF	TGTGCCAGCAGCGTAGAGGGCGGGGGCACTGAAGCTTTCTTT
TRBD1	.	TRBV2	TRBJ1-2	CASSLEWGQGIDGYTF	TGTGCCAGCAGTCTGGAGTGGGGACAGGGCATAGATGGCTACACCTTC